This T cell receptor beta chain was sequenced for a study of OX40 agonist ivuxolimab in advanced cancers. Study-wide context: Ivuxolimab was administered intravenously to patients at 0.01 to 10 mg/kg every 2 weeks. Males comprised 70% to 90% of the group, whose mean age was approximately 60 years (range about 20 to 90). Two patients with cutaneous melanoma and one with hepatocellular carcinoma, three in total, showed partial responses.

The protocol was immunoSEQ multiplex PCR, while the TCRdb copy is restricted to in-frame clones and leaves out a portion. This table has 35,000 to 40,000 clones, 84% appearing once. The V gene's germline CDR1 is LNHDA and CDR2 SQIVND (reference sequence). The CDR3 contains 15 residues. V lost 3 bases and J 3 bases, leaving 12 bases between the germline ends. This clone was counted once. The receptor was derived from an adult with an advanced solid tumor such as melanoma, head and neck, liver or kidney cancer. V usage is TRBV19 and J usage is TRBJ2-1; weak D call: TRBD2 (7 bases). The specimen was CD4+ or CD8+ T cells sorted from blood, collected in a trial of the OX40 agonist ivuxolimab. The CDR3 nucleotides are TGTGCCAGTAGTATGGGAGGGGGGGACTACAATGAGCAGTTCTTC. As protein: CASSMGGGDYNEQFF.